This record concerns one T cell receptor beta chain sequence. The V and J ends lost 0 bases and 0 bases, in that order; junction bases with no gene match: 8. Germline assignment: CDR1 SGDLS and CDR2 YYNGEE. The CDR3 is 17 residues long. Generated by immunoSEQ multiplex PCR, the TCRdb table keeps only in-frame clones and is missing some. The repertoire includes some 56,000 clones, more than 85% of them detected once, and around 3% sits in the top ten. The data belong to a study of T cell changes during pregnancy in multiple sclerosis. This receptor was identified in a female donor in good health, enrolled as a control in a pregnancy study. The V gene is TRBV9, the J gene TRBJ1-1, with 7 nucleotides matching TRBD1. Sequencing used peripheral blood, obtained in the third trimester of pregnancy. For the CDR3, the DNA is TGTGCCAGCAGCGTAGGGGGTGGGGACAGCATGAACACTGAAGCTTTCTTT. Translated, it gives CASSVGGGDSMNTEAFF.